This T cell receptor beta chain was sequenced for a study of OX40 agonist ivuxolimab in advanced cancers. Clones were read by immunoSEQ multiplex PCR, and TCRdb kept only the in-frame ones, dropping some. The data contain tens of thousands of clones, 85% to 90% of them seen just once; the ten biggest clones take up around 4%. The source is an adult with an advanced solid tumor such as melanoma, head and neck, liver or kidney cancer. The specimen was CD4+ or CD8+ T cells sorted from blood, collected in a trial of the OX40 agonist ivuxolimab.

This chain's CDR3 is CASGPYLGAGETQYF. The CDR3 DNA sequence: TGTGCCAGCGGGCCATACCTGGGGGCCGGGGAGACCCAGTACTTC. This chain links TRBV2 with TRBJ2-5; TRBD1 might be the D (6 bases). Per the germline V gene, CDR1 is SNHLY and CDR2 is FYNNEI. There are 15 residues in the CDR3. Trimming shortened V by 8 bases and J by 5 bases, and 21 bases separated the two germline ends.